This TCR beta chain was found in a study of blood T cell repertoires in COVID-19. Background on the study: The cDNA or gDNA used as material had been derived from T cells, B-cell-depleted T cells, or PBMCs.

J was trimmed by 7 bases and V by 3 bases; bases with no gene match: 9. The germline V gene encodes CDR1 KGHDR and CDR2 SFDVKD. CDR3 length equals 17 residues. The study drew participants aged 18 to 89 years from about two dozen US areas. Profiling relied on immunoSEQ multiplex PCR, and the TCRdb table lists in-frame clones only, not all of them. The sample consists of 280,000 or so clones, roughly 85% of them appearing once. The source is a woman aged 40 to 55 who had recovered from COVID-19. The V gene is TRBV24-1, the J gene TRBJ2-2; 11 bases are a match to TRBD1. The specimen was PBMCs or T cells enriched from blood (not recorded which). The CDR3 region has the DNA TGTGCCACCAGTGATCCCCCCGGGACAGGGGGGATCGGGGAGCTGTTTTTT. It translates to CATSDPPGTGGIGELFF.